The subject of this entry is one T cell receptor beta chain. The antigen is not known. The read falls 3 residues short of the CDR3 end, and the missing part is taken from the germline J gene. Repertoires were generated with immunoSEQ multiplex PCR, while TCRdb's copy carries only in-frame clones and drops some. The specimen's table records tens of thousands of clones. This specimen comes from a study of T cells in women clearing cervical HPV infection. On the study more broadly: Only a few women had HLA typing results available.

Overall study results and limits: A classifier using richness and V gene abundances reached an AUC of 0.7 to 0.9.

The CDR3 consists of 15 residues. V lost 0 bases and J lost 7, with 14 bases in between. The germline V gene has CDR1 SGHKS and CDR2 YYEKEE (reference sequence). Sequencing was done on a sample of blood buffy coat. The TCR sequence derives from a woman aged 18 to 75 with a cervical HPV16 infection that either progressed to CIN3+ or cleared (not recorded which). The chain employs TRBV5-5 and TRBJ2-1; D is possibly TRBD1 (6 bases). The CDR3 sequence is CASSLGGTMSNEQFF. The DNA read from the CDR3 is TGTGCCAGCAGCTTGGGGGGGACAATGTCTAATGAG.